These 5 T cell receptor beta chains share one sample of origin, sequenced in a study of regulatory T cells in long-lasting Graves disease. The time point: newly diagnosed GD, antithyroid drugs for less than 3 months. With RNA extracted from PBMCs as input, the TCR library was made. Both iRepertoire HTBI primers and Arm-PCR of CDR3 regions were used to build the TCR beta libraries. TCRdb recomputed calls from the multiplex PCR reads with MiXCR, one row per CDR3 protein. The data hold some 400,000 distinct CDR3 sequences, with about 15% observed a single time. A further study also used this sample, focusing on T cells in Graves' hyperthyroidism and ophthalmopathy.

The sequences come from peripheral blood mononuclear cells (PBMCs), collected at new diagnosis, from a patient treated with antithyroid drugs. Source of these receptors: a young woman with Graves disease.

This chain uses TRBV19 with TRBJ1-3, with no clear D. The CDR3 sequence is 14 residues long. Trimming took off 6 bases at V and 0 bases at J, with 9 bases between the two ends. Germline CDR1 reads LNHDA; CDR2 reads SQIVND (reference sequence). CDR3 in DNA: TGTGCCAGTAGACCCGGGAGCTCTGGAAACACCATATATTTT. Translating it yields CASRPGSSGNTIYF.

This clonotype was seen ten or more times. The rearrangement links TRBV20-1 to TRBJ2-7; possibly TRBD1 for D (5 bases). Germline V gene data show CDR1 as DFQATT and CDR2 as SNEGSKA (reference sequence). V was shortened by 3 bases and J by 6 bases, with 9 bases between the two germline ends. There are 11 residues in the CDR3. CDR3 nucleotide sequence: TGCAGTGCTAGCGACAGAGGCGAGCAGTACTTC. Its protein is CSASDRGEQYF.

For this clonotype: It may be a read error: a sequence one base away is much more abundant. This chain uses TRBV7-9 with TRBJ2-1, with TRBD2 identical over 11 bases. The end of the DNA is better explained by TRBJ2-5, so the J call may be wrong. The germline V gene has CDR1 SEHNR and CDR2 FQNEAQ (reference sequence). The CDR3 extends over 14 amino acids. The DNA for the CDR3 is TGTGCCAGCAGCTCTAGCGGGGGGAGGGAGGCCCAGTACTTC. Its protein product is CASSSSGGREAQYF.

This clonotype appeared many times. One end of the junction varies from germline; a read error may be responsible. The rearrangement links TRBV27 to TRBJ2-7; 11 bases fit TRBD1. The CDR3 consists of 13 residues. CDR1 MNHEY and CDR2 SMNVEV come from the germline V gene (reference sequence). The CDR3 protein is CASKGTGGYEQYF. The DNA for the CDR3 is TGTGCGAGCAAGGGGACAGGGGGCTACGAGCAGTACTTC.

This clonotype was seen ten or more times. This chain links TRBV30 with TRBJ2-1; D is possibly TRBD1 (5 bases). The CDR3 runs to 13 residues. Between the trimmed V and J ends, which lost 3 bases and 8 bases, there was a span of 14 bases. CDR1 and CDR2 from the germline V gene are GTSNPN and SVGIG (reference sequence). CDR3 residues: CAWRRQLGHEQFF. The CDR3 bases are TGTGCCTGGAGAAGACAGCTCGGCCATGAGCAGTTCTTC.